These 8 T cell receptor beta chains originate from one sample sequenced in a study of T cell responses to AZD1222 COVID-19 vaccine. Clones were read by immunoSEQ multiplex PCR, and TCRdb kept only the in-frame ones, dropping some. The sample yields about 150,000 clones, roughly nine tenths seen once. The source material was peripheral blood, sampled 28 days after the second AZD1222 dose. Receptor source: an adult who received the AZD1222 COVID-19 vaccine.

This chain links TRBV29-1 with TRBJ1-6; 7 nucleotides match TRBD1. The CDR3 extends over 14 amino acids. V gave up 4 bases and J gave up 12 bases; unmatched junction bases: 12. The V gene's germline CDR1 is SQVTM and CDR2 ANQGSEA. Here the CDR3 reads CSVASGTDKGPLHF. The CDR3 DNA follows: TGCAGCGTTGCCTCCGGGACAGATAAGGGACCCCTCCACTTT. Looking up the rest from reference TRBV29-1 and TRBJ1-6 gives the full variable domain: SAVISQKPSRDICQRGTSLTIQCQVDSQVTMMFWYRQQPGQSLTLIATANQGSEATYESGFVIDKFPISRPNLTFSTLTVSNMSPEDSSIYLCSVASGTDKGPLHFGNGTRLTVT.

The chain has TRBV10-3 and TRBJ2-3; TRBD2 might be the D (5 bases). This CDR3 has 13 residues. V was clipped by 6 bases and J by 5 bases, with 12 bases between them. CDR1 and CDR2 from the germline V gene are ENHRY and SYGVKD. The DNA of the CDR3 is TGTGCCATCAGCGGGAATGCGGGAGATACGCAGTATTTT. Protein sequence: CAISGNAGDTQYF.

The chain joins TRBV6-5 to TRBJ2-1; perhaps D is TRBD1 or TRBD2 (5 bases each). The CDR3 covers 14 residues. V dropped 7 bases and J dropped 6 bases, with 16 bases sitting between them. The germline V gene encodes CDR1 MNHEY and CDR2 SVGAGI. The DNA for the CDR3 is TGTGCCAGCACCGGGACCCCCTACGGCAATGAGCAGTTCTTC. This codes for CASTGTPYGNEQFF.

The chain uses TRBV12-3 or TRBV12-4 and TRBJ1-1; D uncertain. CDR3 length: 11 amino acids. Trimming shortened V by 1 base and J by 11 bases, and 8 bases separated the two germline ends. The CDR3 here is CASSLGGGAFF. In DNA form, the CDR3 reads TGTGCCAGCAGTTTAGGGGGAGGGGCTTTCTTT.

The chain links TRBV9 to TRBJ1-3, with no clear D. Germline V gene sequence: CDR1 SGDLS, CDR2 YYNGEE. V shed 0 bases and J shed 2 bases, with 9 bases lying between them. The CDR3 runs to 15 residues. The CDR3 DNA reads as TGTGCCAGCAGCGTAGCGAGTCTTCCTGGAAACACCATATATTTT. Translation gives CASSVASLPGNTIYF.

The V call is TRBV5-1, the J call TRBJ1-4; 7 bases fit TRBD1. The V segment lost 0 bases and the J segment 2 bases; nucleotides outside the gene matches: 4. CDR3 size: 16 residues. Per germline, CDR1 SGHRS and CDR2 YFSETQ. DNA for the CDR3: TGCGCCAGCAGCTTGGAGGCACAGGGGACTAATGAAAAACTGTTTTTT. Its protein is CASSLEAQGTNEKLFF.

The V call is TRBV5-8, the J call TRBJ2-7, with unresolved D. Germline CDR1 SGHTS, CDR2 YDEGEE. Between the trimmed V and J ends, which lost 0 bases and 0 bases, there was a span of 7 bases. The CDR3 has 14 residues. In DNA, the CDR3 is TGTGCCAGCAGCTTGGAGGGCCGCTCCTACGAGCAGTACTTC. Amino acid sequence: CASSLEGRSYEQYF. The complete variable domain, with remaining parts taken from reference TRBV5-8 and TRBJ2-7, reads EAGVTQSPTHLIKTRGQQATLRCSPISGHTSVYWYQQALGLGLQFLLWYDEGEERNRGNFPPRFSGRQFPNYSSELNVNALELEDSALYLCASSLEGRSYEQYFGPGTRLTVT.

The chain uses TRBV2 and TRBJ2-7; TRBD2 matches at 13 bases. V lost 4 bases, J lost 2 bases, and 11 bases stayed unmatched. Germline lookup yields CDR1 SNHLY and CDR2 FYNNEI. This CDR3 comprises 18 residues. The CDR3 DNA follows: TGTGCCAGCAGTGGGGACAAGTCCGGGACTAGCGGGACCTACGAGCAGTACTTC. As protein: CASSGDKSGTSGTYEQYF.